This TCR beta chain was found in a study of memory CD4+ T cells and cytomegalovirus serostatus. Sequenced by immunoSEQ multiplex PCR; TCRdb stores in-frame clones only, minus some. The sample shows roughly 86,000 clones, about 80% of them seen only once. The sort gate was single viable CD3+CD4+CD8-CD45RO+ cells for memory CD4+ T cells. CDR3 length: 15 residues. After removal of 2 bases from V and 0 bases from J, the junction contained 5 bases not matched to a gene. Looked up from germline, CDR1 is GTSNPN and CDR2 is SVGIG (reference sequence). V gene TRBV30 combines with J gene TRBJ2-3; 7 nucleotides align to TRBD2. The source is an adult in good health and CMV-seropositive. Sequencing used memory CD4+ T cells from blood. The CDR3 here is CAWSNGLGSTDTQYF. The CDR3 bases are TGTGCCTGGAGTAACGGACTAGGGAGCACAGATACGCAGTATTTT.